This TCR beta chain was retrieved from a study of cytomegalovirus exposure and HLA in healthy donors. Overall study findings and caveats: There were reportedly fewer N-insertions in an Asian-associated ancestry cluster than the approximately 640-donor mean, in a later analysis.

Comments on this clone: The antigen remains undetermined.

Use of 60 Vbeta and 13 Jbeta primers characterized the PCR. The repertoire was sequenced with immunoSEQ multiplex PCR; TCRdb's copy has only in-frame clones and lacks some. The listing records about 130,000 clones. This CDR3 is 13 amino acids long. V dropped 2 bases and J dropped 2 bases, with 6 bases sitting between them. Per the germline V gene, CDR1 is MNHEY and CDR2 is SVGAGI. Healthy donors of bone marrow made up the group. The rearrangement links TRBV6-5 to TRBJ1-1; no clear D gene. The clonotype comes from a woman in her forties in good health and CMV-seropositive. Material for sequencing was PBMCs. CDR3 in DNA: TGTGCCAGCAGTTACCTCAGAAACACTGAAGCTTTCTTT. This translates into CASSYLRNTEAFF.